The 5 T cell receptor beta chains below were found in one sample sequenced in a study of Ad26.COV2.S vaccination and SARS-CoV-2 variants. The method was immunoSEQ multiplex PCR; TCRdb's version includes in-frame clones alone and lacks a portion of them. The sample holds 350,000 to 400,000 clones, 70% to 90% seen once. Treatment meaning: 15 to 20 received Ad26.COV2.S at low or high dose, single or two shots; 5 received placebo; per-sample allocation not given. At day 63 after the first vaccine or placebo injection, samples were drawn. The input for sequencing was peripheral blood, taken in a trial of Ad26.COV2.S vaccine versus placebo. These receptors came from a person aged 18-65 years who received the Ad26.COV2.S COVID-19 vaccine or a placebo.

The chain has TRBV2 and TRBJ2-3, with no clear D. V was trimmed by 5 bases and J by 7 bases, leaving 7 bases between them. The CDR3 totals 11 residues. In germline, CDR1 is SNHLY, CDR2 FYNNEI. The CDR3 DNA follows: TGTGCCAGCAGTTCCTGGCATACGCAGTATTTT. It encodes CASSSWHTQYF.

The chain employs TRBV6-4 and TRBJ1-2; D is perhaps TRBD1 (6 bases). The CDR3 consists of 13 residues. CDR1 is MRHNA and CDR2 is SNTAGT in the germline V gene. V lost 2 bases to trimming and J lost 8 bases, with 12 bases between them. The CDR3 is CASSDTGGLGYTF. In DNA, the CDR3 is TGTGCCAGCAGTGACACGGGGGGCCTCGGCTACACCTTC.

The chain links TRBV4-1 to TRBJ2-7, with a tentative D call TRBD2 (5 bases). In germline, CDR1 is MGHRA, CDR2 YSYEKL. This CDR3 has 14 amino acids. The V gene lost 4 bases and the J gene lost 2 bases, with 12 bases spanning the gap. The CDR3 sequence is CASSPRSGTYEQYF. CDR3 DNA: TGCGCCAGCAGCCCCCGGAGCGGAACCTACGAGCAGTACTTC.

The CDR3: CASSPLGGSNQPQHF. The CDR3 DNA follows: TGCGCCAGCAGCCCCCTTGGGGGGAGTAATCAGCCCCAGCATTTT. The rearrangement joins TRBV5-1 to TRBJ1-5, with D possibly TRBD1 on 5 matching bases. V was shortened by 4 bases and J by 4 bases, with 15 bases between the two germline ends. The CDR3 sequence is 15 residues long. The germline gives CDR1 SGHRS, CDR2 YFSETQ.

This chain links TRBV24-1 with TRBJ2-2; tentative D call: TRBD1 (5 bases). The germline V gene has CDR1 KGHDR and CDR2 SFDVKD. This CDR3 spans 15 amino acids. The V end lost 3 bases, the J end lost 6 bases, and 13 bases lay between the germline ends. CDR3 residues: CATSDPRVTPGELFF. The DNA of the CDR3 is TGTGCCACCAGTGATCCCAGGGTCACACCCGGGGAGCTGTTTTTT.